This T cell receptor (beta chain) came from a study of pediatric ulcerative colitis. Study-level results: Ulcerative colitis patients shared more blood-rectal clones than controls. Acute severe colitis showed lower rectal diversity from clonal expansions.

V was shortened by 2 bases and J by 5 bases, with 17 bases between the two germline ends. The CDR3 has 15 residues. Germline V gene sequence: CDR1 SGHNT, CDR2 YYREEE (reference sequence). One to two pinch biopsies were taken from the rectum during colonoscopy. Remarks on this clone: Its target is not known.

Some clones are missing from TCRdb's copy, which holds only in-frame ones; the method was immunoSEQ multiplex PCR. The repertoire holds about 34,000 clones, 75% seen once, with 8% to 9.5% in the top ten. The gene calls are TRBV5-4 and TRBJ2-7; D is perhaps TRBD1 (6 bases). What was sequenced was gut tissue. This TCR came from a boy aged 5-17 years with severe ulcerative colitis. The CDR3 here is CASSLSQGSEDEQYF. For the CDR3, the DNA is TGTGCCAGCAGCTTATCACAGGGAAGTGAGGACGAGCAGTACTTC.